These T cell receptor beta chains were read from a single sample in a study of OX40 agonist ivuxolimab in advanced cancers. Sequencing was performed with immunoSEQ multiplex PCR; in TCRdb, only in-frame clones are kept and a portion is missing. The profile shows about 60,000 clones, less than 90% of them singletons. The sample was CD4+ or CD8+ T cells sorted from blood, taken in a trial of the OX40 agonist ivuxolimab. The receptors shown here come from an adult with an advanced solid tumor such as melanoma, head and neck, liver or kidney cancer. Each CDR3 is given with its conserved first and last residue. Fields, in order: clone size, V gene, D gene, J gene, CDR3 DNA, CDR3 protein. D genes are given only for firm matches. Not every row has a clone size; where given, it reads once, few, many or a size class.

abundance: NA; v_gene: TRBV5-6; d_gene: TRBD1; j_gene: TRBJ2-2; CDR3nt: TGTGCCAGCAGCAGGGACAGGGGAAACGGGGAGCTGTTTTTT; CDR3aa: CASSRDRGNGELFF
abundance: once; v_gene: TRBV29-1; d_gene: TRBD1; j_gene: TRBJ2-7; CDR3nt: TGCAGCGTCGGGGACAGGGGGATATATGGCGAGCAGTACTTC; CDR3aa: CSVGDRGIYGEQYF
abundance: NA; v_gene: TRBV5-1; d_gene: NA; j_gene: TRBJ1-2; CDR3nt: TGCGCCACCGGAGATCGGCAGGCCTATGGCTACACCTTC; CDR3aa: CATGDRQAYGYTF
abundance: NA; v_gene: TRBV29-1; d_gene: TRBD2; j_gene: TRBJ2-5; CDR3nt: TGCAGCGTTTTAGCGGGAGGGCAAGAGACCCAGTACTTC; CDR3aa: CSVLAGGQETQYF
abundance: NA; v_gene: TRBV28; d_gene: NA; j_gene: TRBJ1-2; CDR3nt: TGTGCCAGCAGGGGAACAGGGCACGGCTACACCTTC; CDR3aa: CASRGTGHGYTF
abundance: NA; v_gene: TRBV4-2; d_gene: NA; j_gene: TRBJ2-5; CDR3nt: TGTGCCAGCAGCCAAGGTGGATCCCAAGAGACCCAGTACTTC; CDR3aa: CASSQGGSQETQYF
abundance: NA; v_gene: TRBV5-1; d_gene: NA; j_gene: TRBJ2-1; CDR3nt: TGCGCCAGCAGCTTAGCTTCTGAGTCAGGAGCCAATGAGCAGTTCTTC; CDR3aa: CASSLASESGANEQFF
abundance: NA; v_gene: TRBV5-1; d_gene: NA; j_gene: TRBJ2-1; CDR3nt: TGCGCCAGCAGCTTGGGACTATCTAACAATGAGCAGTTCTTC; CDR3aa: CASSLGLSNNEQFF
abundance: NA; v_gene: TRBV6-1; d_gene: NA; j_gene: TRBJ1-4; CDR3nt: TGTGCCAGCAGTGAATCAGGGGCCAGTGAAAAACTGTTTTTT; CDR3aa: CASSESGASEKLFF
abundance: NA; v_gene: TRBV19; d_gene: TRBD1; j_gene: TRBJ1-1; CDR3nt: TGTGCCAGTAGTCTCGGGCAGGGGGATGCTTTCTTT; CDR3aa: CASSLGQGDAFF
abundance: NA; v_gene: TRBV11-2; d_gene: TRBD2; j_gene: TRBJ2-3; CDR3nt: TGTGCCAGCAGCTTATGTACTAGCGGTGGGTGGTGCGCAGATACGCAGTATTTT; CDR3aa: CASSLCTSGGWCADTQYF
abundance: NA; v_gene: TRBV5-1; d_gene: TRBD2; j_gene: TRBJ2-1; CDR3nt: TGCGCCAGCAGCCCCGCTCTAGCGGGAGGGGTGGACAATGAGCAGTTCTTC; CDR3aa: CASSPALAGGVDNEQFF
abundance: few; v_gene: TRBV5-6; d_gene: NA; j_gene: TRBJ2-7; CDR3nt: TGTGCCAGCAGCTTGACTACCTACGAGCAGTACTTC; CDR3aa: CASSLTTYEQYF
abundance: NA; v_gene: TRBV2; d_gene: NA; j_gene: TRBJ2-7; CDR3nt: TGTGCCAGCAGTGAAGGGGCAGGGAGGTACGAGCAGTACTTC; CDR3aa: CASSEGAGRYEQYF
abundance: NA; v_gene: TRBV9; d_gene: TRBD2; j_gene: TRBJ2-7; CDR3nt: TGTGCCAGCAGCGTCGGGACTAGCGGGGCAGACTCCTACGAGCAGTACTTC; CDR3aa: CASSVGTSGADSYEQYF
abundance: NA; v_gene: TRBV2; d_gene: TRBD1; j_gene: TRBJ1-1; CDR3nt: TGTGCCAGCAGTGGGACAGGGGGATTGAACACTGAAGCTTTCTTT; CDR3aa: CASSGTGGLNTEAFF
abundance: NA; v_gene: TRBV28; d_gene: TRBD2; j_gene: TRBJ2-5; CDR3nt: TGTGCCAGCAGTGGGAGACTAGCGGGAGCCTTGAGGGAGACCCAGTACTTC; CDR3aa: CASSGRLAGALRETQYF